The 16 T cell receptor beta chains reported below all come from one sample, sequenced in a study of CD8+ T cells in alopecia areata. Treatment denoted: oral pan-JAK inhibitor, 5-10 mg twice daily. Investigators isolated RNA and reverse transcribed it into cDNA to act as the sequencing template. Sequencing used immunoSEQ multiplex PCR; TCRdb keeps in-frame clones, though not all of them. Here the sample spans under 150,000 clones, approximately 55% being singletons. The source was CD4+ T cells sorted from blood, collected at week 24, from a patient treated with tofacitinib. These receptors were collected from a human donor with alopecia areata.

In its sample, this clone was seen a few times. V is TRBV29-1 and J is TRBJ2-1; 9 bases map to TRBD2. Per germline, CDR1 SQVTM and CDR2 ANQGSEA. V gave up 4 bases and J gave up 4 bases; unmatched junction bases: 5. The CDR3 consists of 14 residues. The DNA for the CDR3 is TGCAGCGTTGCGGTCAGCGGGGGGTACAATGAGCAGTTCTTC. Its translation: CSVAVSGGYNEQFF.

This clone was counted a few times. This chain connects TRBV30 to TRBJ1-1; tentatively, D is TRBD1 (5 bases). The germline gives CDR1 GTSNPN, CDR2 SVGIG (reference sequence). The V gene lost 2 bases and the J gene lost 5 bases, with 18 bases spanning the gap. This CDR3 region has 15 residues. The CDR3 sequence is CAWSLPGTRSTEAFF. Here the CDR3 DNA reads TGTGCCTGGAGTCTTCCCGGGACTCGTAGTACTGAAGCTTTCTTT.

This clone was seen only once. The genes are TRBV2 and TRBJ2-7; D is unclear. V was clipped by 7 bases and J by 6 bases, with 10 bases between them. The CDR3 consists of 11 residues. Germline V gene sequence: CDR1 SNHLY, CDR2 FYNNEI. The DNA for the CDR3 is TGTGCCAGCACGTTCAGACTCGAGCAGTACTTC. Amino acids: CASTFRLEQYF. Supplemented by reference TRBV2 and TRBJ2-7, the full variable domain reads EPEVTQTPSHQVTQMGQEVILRCVPISNHLYFYWYRQILGQKVEFLVSFYNNEISEKSEIFDDQFSVERPDGSNFTLKIRSTKLEDSAMYFCASTFRLEQYFGPGTRLTVT.

This sequence joins TRBV6-5 and TRBJ1-5; TRBD1 matches at 8 bases. The CDR3 spans 14 residues. The germline V gene encodes CDR1 MNHEY and CDR2 SVGAGI. Unmatched junction bases numbered 2, after V lost 5 bases and J lost 2 bases. The CDR3 DNA follows: TGTGCCAGCAGTGCGACAGGGGGCAATCAGCCCCAGCATTTT. This gives the protein CASSATGGNQPQHF.

The chain couples TRBV4-2 to TRBJ2-2, with a tentative D call TRBD1 (5 bases). The CDR3 is 15 residues long. From germline, CDR1 is LGHNA and CDR2 YNFKEQ. Trimming took 0 bases from V and 5 from J, leaving 10 bases between them. The CDR3 nucleotides read TGTGCCAGCAGCCAAGATTATCAGGGAACCGGGGAGCTGTTTTTT. It translates to CASSQDYQGTGELFF.

This clone was observed a handful of times. The rearrangement joins TRBV30 to TRBJ1-2, with unresolved D. Germline values: CDR1 GTSNPN, CDR2 SVGIG (reference sequence). The CDR3 is 11 residues long. Trimming left V 1 base short and J 10 bases short, with 10 bases between. The CDR3 spells CAWSGSQLYTF. DNA of the CDR3: TGTGCCTGGAGTGGAAGTCAGCTCTACACCTTC.

CDR3 bases: TGTGCCAGCAGCCCGGGACAGGGGGGTTCCTACGAGCAGTACTTC. This translates into CASSPGQGGSYEQYF. The chain carries TRBV7-2 and TRBJ2-7; 11 bases line up with TRBD1. The CDR3 contains 15 residues. Germline V gives CDR1 SGHTA, CDR2 FQGNSA. V shed 5 bases, J shed 1 base, and the junction held 4 bases outside the gene matches.

The table lists this clone with a few counts. This chain joins TRBV29-1 and TRBJ1-1, with D hard to call. V dropped 3 bases and J dropped 2 bases, with 16 bases sitting between them. Germline V CDR1 and CDR2: SQVTM, ANQGSEA. This CDR3 region has 15 residues. CDR3 protein: CSVDPWGQVNTEAFF. CDR3 sequence (DNA): TGCAGCGTTGACCCATGGGGTCAGGTTAACACTGAAGCTTTCTTT. Drawing the rest from reference TRBV29-1 and TRBJ1-1, the complete variable domain is SAVISQKPSRDICQRGTSLTIQCQVDSQVTMMFWYRQQPGQSLTLIATANQGSEATYESGFVIDKFPISRPNLTFSTLTVSNMSPEDSSIYLCSVDPWGQVNTEAFFGQGTRLTVV.

The count of this clone is one. The rearrangement uses TRBV30 and TRBJ2-2; D gene ambiguous. Germline V lookup: CDR1 GTSNPN, CDR2 SVGIG (reference sequence). The germline V and J ends were trimmed by 3 bases and 5 bases, with 10 bases remaining between them. The CDR3 extends over 13 amino acids. The CDR3 DNA is TGTGCCTGGAGCCCCGGTTGGACCGGGGAGCTGTTTTTT. Amino acid sequence: CAWSPGWTGELFF.

This clone was recorded once. This rearrangement joins TRBV5-1 to TRBJ2-3, with 7 bases fitting TRBD2. This CDR3 is built from 16 residues. V lost 2 bases and J lost 6; bases outside the gene matches: 12. Germline V gives CDR1 SGHRS, CDR2 YFSETQ. Here the CDR3 reads CASSLVSGMSRDTQYF. The DNA for the CDR3 is TGCGCCAGCAGCTTAGTGAGCGGGATGTCCCGGGATACGCAGTATTTT.

The rearrangement uses TRBV11-2 and TRBJ1-4, with a weak D call TRBD1 (6 bases). CDR3 length equals 13 residues. V was trimmed by 3 bases and J by 7 bases, leaving 9 bases between them. The germline V gene has CDR1 SGHAT and CDR2 FQNNGV. CDR3 region: CASSFMGAEKLFF. CDR3 sequence (DNA): TGTGCCAGCAGCTTTATGGGGGCTGAAAAACTGTTTTTT.

The genes are TRBV2 and TRBJ2-1; D might be TRBD1 (5 bases). This CDR3 has 11 amino acids. V shed 9 bases and J shed 4 bases, with 7 bases lying between them. CDR1 is SNHLY, CDR2 FYNNEI, per germline. The CDR3 here is CARRQYNEQFF. CDR3 nucleotide sequence: TGTGCCAGGCGACAGTACAATGAGCAGTTCTTC.

V is TRBV5-1 and J is TRBJ2-3; 11 nucleotides line up with TRBD1. The germline V gene has CDR1 SGHRS and CDR2 YFSETQ. V gave up 3 bases and J gave up 5 bases; unmatched junction bases: 8. This CDR3 contains 16 residues. This CDR3 reads CASSSSDRGRRDTQYF. For the CDR3, the DNA is TGCGCCAGCAGCTCCTCGGACAGGGGGCGTCGAGATACGCAGTATTTT.

The chain couples TRBV6-5 to TRBJ2-5, with a tentative D call TRBD1 (5 bases). The germline gives CDR1 MNHEY, CDR2 SVGAGI. The CDR3 consists of 14 residues. The V and J ends lost 4 bases and 9 bases respectively, with 18 bases between them. The CDR3 sequence: CASSSRNRSPAQYF. CDR3 DNA sequence: TGTGCCAGCAGTTCCCGTAACAGGAGTCCGGCCCAGTACTTC.

The V call is TRBV30, the J call TRBJ1-3; TRBD1 matches at 7 bases. Trimming at V came to 3 bases and at J to 4 bases, leaving 0 bases not matched to a gene. There are 12 residues in the CDR3. Looked up from germline, CDR1 is GTSNPN and CDR2 is SVGIG (reference sequence). The DNA of the CDR3 is TGTGCCTGGAGACAGGGGGGAAACACCATATATTTT. It codes for CAWRQGGNTIYF.

This chain joins TRBV7-2 and TRBJ1-1; 9 positions agree with TRBD1. J was trimmed by 4 bases and V by 5 bases; bases with no gene match: 8. CDR1 is SGHTA and CDR2 is FQGNSA in the germline V gene. The CDR3 is made up of 15 amino acids. CDR3 sequence (DNA): TGTGCCAGCAGCATAAGACAGGGGGGTAGCACTGAAGCTTTCTTT. This gives the protein CASSIRQGGSTEAFF. Variable domain in full (rest from reference TRBV7-2 and TRBJ1-1): GAGVSQSPSNKVTEKGKDVELRCDPISGHTALYWYRQSLGQGLEFLIYFQGNSAPDKSGLPSDRFSAERTGGSVSTLTIQRTQQEDSAVYLCASSIRQGGSTEAFFGQGTRLTVV.